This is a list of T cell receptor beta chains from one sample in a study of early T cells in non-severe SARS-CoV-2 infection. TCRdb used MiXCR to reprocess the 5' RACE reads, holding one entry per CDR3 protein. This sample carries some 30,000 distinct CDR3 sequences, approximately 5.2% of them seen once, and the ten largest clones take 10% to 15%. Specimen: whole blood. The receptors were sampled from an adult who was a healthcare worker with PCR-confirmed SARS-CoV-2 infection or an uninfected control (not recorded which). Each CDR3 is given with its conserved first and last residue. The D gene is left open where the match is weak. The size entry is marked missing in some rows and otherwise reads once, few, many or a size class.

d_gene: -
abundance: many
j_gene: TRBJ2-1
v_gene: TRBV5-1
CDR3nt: TGCGCCAGCAGCTTGGGCCCCTACAATGAGCAGTTCTTC
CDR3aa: CASSLGPYNEQFF

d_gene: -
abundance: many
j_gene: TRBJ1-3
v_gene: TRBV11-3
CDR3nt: TGTGCCAGCAGCTTAGTCGGAAGGGATAGAAGAAACACCATATATTTT
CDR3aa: CASSLVGRDRRNTIYF

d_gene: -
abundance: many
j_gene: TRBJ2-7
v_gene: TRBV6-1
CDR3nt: TGTGCCTTGACCCGGGACGGAGGATCCTACGAGCAGTACTTC
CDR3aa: CALTRDGGSYEQYF

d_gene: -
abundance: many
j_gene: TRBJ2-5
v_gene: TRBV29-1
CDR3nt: TGCAGCGCCTGGACCGCGGGGGAGACCCAGTACTTC
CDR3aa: CSAWTAGETQYF

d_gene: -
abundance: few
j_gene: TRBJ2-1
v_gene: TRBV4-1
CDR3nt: TGCGCCAGCAGCCAAGCCCCTACGAGCAATGAGCAGTTCTTC
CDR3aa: CASSQAPTSNEQFF

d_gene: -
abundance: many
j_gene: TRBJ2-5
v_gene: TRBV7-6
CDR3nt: TGTGCCAGCTATGCAGAGGCCGGGACCCAGTACTTC
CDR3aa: CASYAEAGTQYF

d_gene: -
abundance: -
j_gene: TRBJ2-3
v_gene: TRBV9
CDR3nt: TGTGCCAGCAATGGGGACGAAGGGACGCAGTATTTT
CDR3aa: CASNGDEGTQYF

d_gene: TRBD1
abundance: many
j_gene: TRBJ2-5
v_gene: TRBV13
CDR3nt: TGTGCCAGCAGCTTAGGCGAGGACAGGGAGTACTTC
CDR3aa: CASSLGEDREYF

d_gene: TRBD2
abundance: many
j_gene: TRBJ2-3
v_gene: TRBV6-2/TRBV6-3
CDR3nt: TGTGCCAGCAGCGGGGGGAACAGCACAGATACGCAGTATTTT
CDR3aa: CASSGGNSTDTQYF

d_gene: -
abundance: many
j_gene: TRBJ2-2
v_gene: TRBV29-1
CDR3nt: TGCAGCGTCGAAAAGCGGTCGAACACCGGGGAGCTGTTTTTT
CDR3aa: CSVEKRSNTGELFF

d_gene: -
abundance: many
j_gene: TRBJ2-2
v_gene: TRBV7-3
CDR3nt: TGTGCCAGCAGCTCGCAGTATTCTGGGGAGCTGTTTTTT
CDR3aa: CASSSQYSGELFF

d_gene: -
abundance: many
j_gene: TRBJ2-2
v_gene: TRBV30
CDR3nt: TGTGCCTGGAGGTCCTACGGCGGGAACGGGGAGCTGTTTTTT
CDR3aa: CAWRSYGGNGELFF

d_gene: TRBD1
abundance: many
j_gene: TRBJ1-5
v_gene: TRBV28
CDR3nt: TGTGCCAGCAGTCCGCGACAGGGGGCACGTAAGGTGAATCAGCCCCAGCATTTT
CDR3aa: CASSPRQGARKVNQPQHF

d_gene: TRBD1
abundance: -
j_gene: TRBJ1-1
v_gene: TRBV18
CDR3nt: TGTGCCAGCTCCGAGCTGAGGGGGCAAGCCGGAACTGAAGCTTTCTTT
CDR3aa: CASSELRGQAGTEAFF

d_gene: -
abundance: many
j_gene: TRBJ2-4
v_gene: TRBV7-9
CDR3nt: TGTGCCAGCAGCTTGGAAGGGTCCAAAAACATTCAGTACTTC
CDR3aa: CASSLEGSKNIQYF

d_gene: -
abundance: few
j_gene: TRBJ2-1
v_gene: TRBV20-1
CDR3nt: TGCAGTGCTAGAGATCCCCTCCTAGAGGCGCGATACAATGAGCAGTTCTTC
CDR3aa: CSARDPLLEARYNEQFF

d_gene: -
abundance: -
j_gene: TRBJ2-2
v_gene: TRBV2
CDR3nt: TGTGCCAGCAGTGAAGCGCTTAGCCGGAGCACCGGGGAGCTGTTTTTT
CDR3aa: CASSEALSRSTGELFF

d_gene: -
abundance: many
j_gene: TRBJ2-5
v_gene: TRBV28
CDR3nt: TGTGCCAGCAGCGACAACTTTAGGGCCCAGTACTTC
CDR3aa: CASSDNFRAQYF

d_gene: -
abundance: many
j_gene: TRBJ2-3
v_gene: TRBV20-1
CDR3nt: TGCAGTGCCAACCAAGCCAGAGCAGATACGCAGTATTTT
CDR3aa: CSANQARADTQYF

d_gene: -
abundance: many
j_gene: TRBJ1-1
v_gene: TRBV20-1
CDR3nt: TGCAGTGCTAGAGTGAGGGTGAACACTGAAGCTTTCTTT
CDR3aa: CSARVRVNTEAFF

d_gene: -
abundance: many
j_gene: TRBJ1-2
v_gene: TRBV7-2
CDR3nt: TGTGCCAGCAGCTTAGAGGGTCAGGGTTACTATGGCTACACCTTC
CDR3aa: CASSLEGQGYYGYTF

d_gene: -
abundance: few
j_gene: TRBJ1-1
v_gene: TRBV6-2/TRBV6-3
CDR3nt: TGTGCCAGCAGTTACTCAGGCAGGGGTGCCATGAACACTGAAGCTTTCTTT
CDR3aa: CASSYSGRGAMNTEAFF

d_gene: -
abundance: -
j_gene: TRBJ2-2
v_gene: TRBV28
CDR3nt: TGTGCCAGCAGCCCGCCCTTAGGGACCGGGGAGCTGTTTTTT
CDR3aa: CASSPPLGTGELFF

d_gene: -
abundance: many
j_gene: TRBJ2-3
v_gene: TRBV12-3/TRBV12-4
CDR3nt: TGTGCCAGCAGCTTAAGTAGAGGGCGGGGAGATACGCAGTATTTT
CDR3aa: CASSLSRGRGDTQYF

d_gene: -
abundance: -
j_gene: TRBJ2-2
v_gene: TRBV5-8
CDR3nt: TGTGCCAGCAGCTTGGTACAGGGAGCCGGGGAGCTGTTTTTT
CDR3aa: CASSLVQGAGELFF

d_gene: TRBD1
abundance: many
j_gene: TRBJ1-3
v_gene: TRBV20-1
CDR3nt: TGCAGTGCTAGGGGCCTGACAGGGGAAAGTAACACCATATATTTT
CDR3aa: CSARGLTGESNTIYF

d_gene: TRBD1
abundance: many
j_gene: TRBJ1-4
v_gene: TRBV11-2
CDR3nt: TGTGCCAGCAGCTCCAGACAGGGCCTTAATGAAAAACTGTTTTTT
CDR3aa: CASSSRQGLNEKLFF

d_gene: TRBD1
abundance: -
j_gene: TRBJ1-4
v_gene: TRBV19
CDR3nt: TGTGCCAGTTACAGGGGGACGGATGAAAAACTGTTTTTT
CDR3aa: CASYRGTDEKLFF

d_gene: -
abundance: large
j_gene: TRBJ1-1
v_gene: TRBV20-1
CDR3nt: TGCAGTGCTAGGAGTAGGTCTGAAGCTTTCTTT
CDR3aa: CSARSRSEAFF

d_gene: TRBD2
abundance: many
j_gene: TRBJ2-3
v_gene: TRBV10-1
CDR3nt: TGCGCCAGCAGTGAGTTAGCGGGGGGGCAAGATACGCAGTATTTT
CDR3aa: CASSELAGGQDTQYF

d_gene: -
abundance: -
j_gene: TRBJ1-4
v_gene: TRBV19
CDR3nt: TGTGCCAGTAACCCCGGGTATCTGGGGGGCGAAAAACTGTTTTTT
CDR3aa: CASNPGYLGGEKLFF

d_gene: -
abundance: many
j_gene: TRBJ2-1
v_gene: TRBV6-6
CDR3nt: TGTGCCAGCACTCAAGGAGACGATGAGCAGTTCTTC
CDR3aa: CASTQGDDEQFF

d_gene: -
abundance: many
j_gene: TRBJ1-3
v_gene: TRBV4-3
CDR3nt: TGCGCCAGCAGCCAAGATAGTATAAGACAGTTCTCTGGAAACACCATATATTTT
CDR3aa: CASSQDSIRQFSGNTIYF

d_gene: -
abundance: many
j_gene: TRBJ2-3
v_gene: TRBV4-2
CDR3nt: TGTGCCAGCAGCAACCGGGACTCCACAGATACGCAGTATTTT
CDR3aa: CASSNRDSTDTQYF

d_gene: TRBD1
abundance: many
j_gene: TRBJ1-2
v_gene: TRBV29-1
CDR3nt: TGCAGCACAGGGGATAGCTATGGCTACACCTTC
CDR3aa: CSTGDSYGYTF

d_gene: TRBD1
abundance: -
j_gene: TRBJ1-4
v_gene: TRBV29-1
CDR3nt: TGCAGCGTCGCTGGGACAGCAACTAATGAAAAACTGTTTTTT
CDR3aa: CSVAGTATNEKLFF

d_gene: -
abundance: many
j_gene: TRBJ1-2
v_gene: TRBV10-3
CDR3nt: TGTGCCATCGGGGGGCCAGCTAACTATGGCTACACCTTC
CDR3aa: CAIGGPANYGYTF

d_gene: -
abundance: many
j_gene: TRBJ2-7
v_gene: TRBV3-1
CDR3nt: TGTGCCAGCAGCCACGAGGGGGCCTACGAGCAGTACTTC
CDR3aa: CASSHEGAYEQYF

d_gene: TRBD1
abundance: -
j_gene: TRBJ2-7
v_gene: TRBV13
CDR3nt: TGTGCCAGCAGCGGAGGGGACAGGAGGTACGAGCAGTACTTC
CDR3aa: CASSGGDRRYEQYF

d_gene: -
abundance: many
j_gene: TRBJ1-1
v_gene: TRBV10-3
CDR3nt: TGTGCCATCAGCTTGGACAGTGAAACTGAAGCTTTCTTT
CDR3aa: CAISLDSETEAFF

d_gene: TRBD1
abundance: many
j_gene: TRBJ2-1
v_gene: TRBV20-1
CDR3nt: TGCAGTGCCAGGACGGGGCAGGGGGACTCCTACAATGAGCAGTTCTTC
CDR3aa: CSARTGQGDSYNEQFF

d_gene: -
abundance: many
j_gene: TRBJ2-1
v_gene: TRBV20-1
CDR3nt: TGCAGTGCTAGAGATATGGTCAATGAGCAGTTCTTC
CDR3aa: CSARDMVNEQFF

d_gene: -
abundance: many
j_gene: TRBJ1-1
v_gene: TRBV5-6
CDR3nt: TGTGCCAGCAGCTTGGTTGGTAGGGGACAAATGAACACTGAAGCTTTCTTT
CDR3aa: CASSLVGRGQMNTEAFF

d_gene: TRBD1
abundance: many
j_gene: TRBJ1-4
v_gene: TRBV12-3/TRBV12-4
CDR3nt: TGTGCCAGCAGAGCCAGACAGGGGGGAAAACTGTTTTTT
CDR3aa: CASRARQGGKLFF

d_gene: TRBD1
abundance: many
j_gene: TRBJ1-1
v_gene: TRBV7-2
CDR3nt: TGTGCCAGCAGCTTAGTCTGGGACAGGATGAACACTGAAGCTTTCTTT
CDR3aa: CASSLVWDRMNTEAFF

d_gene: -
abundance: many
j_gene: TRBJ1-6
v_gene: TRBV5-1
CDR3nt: TGCGCCAGCAGCGGCGGGGAAGGGCCGGGGGCCCTCCACTTT
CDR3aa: CASSGGEGPGALHF

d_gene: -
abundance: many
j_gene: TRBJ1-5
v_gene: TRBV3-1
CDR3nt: TGTGCCAGCAGCCAAGATATCAGGCGTGATCAGCCCCAGCATTTT
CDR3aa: CASSQDIRRDQPQHF

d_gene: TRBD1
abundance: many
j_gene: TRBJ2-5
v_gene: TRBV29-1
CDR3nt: TGCAGCGTTGCTTTCGGGACAGGGGTGGAGACCCAGTACTTC
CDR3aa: CSVAFGTGVETQYF

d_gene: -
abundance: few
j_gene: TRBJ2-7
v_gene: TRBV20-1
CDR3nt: TGCAGTGCTCGACAGGCCACCAGCTCCTACGAGCAGTACTTC
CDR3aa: CSARQATSSYEQYF

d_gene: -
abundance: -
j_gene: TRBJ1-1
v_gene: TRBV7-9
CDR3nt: TGTGCCAGCAGCTTATTTCGGAAGCGACCCATGAACACTGAAGCTTTCTTT
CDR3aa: CASSLFRKRPMNTEAFF